This T cell receptor (beta chain) was found in a study of T cells in Graves' hyperthyroidism and ophthalmopathy. The study's findings and limits: Among clonotypes expanded in thyroid above 0.001, most were also found in blood. Stable hyperthyroidism was told apart from ophthalmopathy by a model built on 13 V-J features.

A remark on this clonotype: Its antigen is undetermined.

TCR beta CDR3 sequences were amplified from RNA transcripts. HTBI primers drove first-round RT-PCR of the TCR CDR3. In TCRdb, the multiplex PCR reads were re-called with MiXCR into one record per CDR3 protein. This sample has a few hundred thousand distinct CDR3 sequences, with 15% found just once. The source of the PBMCs was more than 9.5 ml of fresh peripheral blood. The CDR3 spans 15 residues. Germline values: CDR1 DFQATT, CDR2 SNEGSKA (reference sequence). The V end was cut by 4 bases, the J end by 2 bases, with 15 bases between. This chain joins TRBV20-1 and TRBJ1-5; D call uncertain. The sequence was obtained from a woman aged 55 to 70 with Graves' ophthalmopathy. Sequenced material: blood. In nucleotides, the CDR3 is TGCAGTGCTAAAACGTGGGAGGGTGGCAATCAGCCCCAGCATTTT. Translated: CSAKTWEGGNQPQHF.